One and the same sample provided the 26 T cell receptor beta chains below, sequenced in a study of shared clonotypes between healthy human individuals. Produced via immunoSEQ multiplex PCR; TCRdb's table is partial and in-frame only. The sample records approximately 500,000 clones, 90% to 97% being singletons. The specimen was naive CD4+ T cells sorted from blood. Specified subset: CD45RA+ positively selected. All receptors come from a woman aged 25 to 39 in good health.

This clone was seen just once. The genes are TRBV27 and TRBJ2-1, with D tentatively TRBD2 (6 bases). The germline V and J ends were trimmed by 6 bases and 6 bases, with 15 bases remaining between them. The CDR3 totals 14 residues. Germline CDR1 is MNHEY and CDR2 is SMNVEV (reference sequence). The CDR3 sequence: CASRERGLPNEQFF. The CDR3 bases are TGTGCCAGCAGGGAGAGGGGACTCCCCAATGAGCAGTTCTTC.

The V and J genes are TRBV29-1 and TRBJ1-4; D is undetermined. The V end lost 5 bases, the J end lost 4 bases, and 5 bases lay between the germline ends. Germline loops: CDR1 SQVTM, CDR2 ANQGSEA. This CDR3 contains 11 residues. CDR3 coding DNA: TGCAGCGTTTTTTATAATGAAAAACTGTTTTTT. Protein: CSVFYNEKLFF.

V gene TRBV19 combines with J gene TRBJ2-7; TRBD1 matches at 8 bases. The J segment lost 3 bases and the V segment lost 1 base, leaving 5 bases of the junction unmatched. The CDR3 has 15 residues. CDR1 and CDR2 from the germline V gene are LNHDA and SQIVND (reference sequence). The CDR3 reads CASSIGDRSGYEQYF. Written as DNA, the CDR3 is TGTGCCAGTAGTATAGGGGACAGGTCTGGCTACGAGCAGTACTTC.

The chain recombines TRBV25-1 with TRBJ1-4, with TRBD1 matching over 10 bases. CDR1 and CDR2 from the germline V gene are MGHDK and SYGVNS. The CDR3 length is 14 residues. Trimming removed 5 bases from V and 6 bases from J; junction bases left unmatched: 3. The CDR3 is CASSPGTGDEKLFF. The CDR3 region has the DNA TGTGCCAGCAGTCCCGGGACAGGGGATGAAAAACTGTTTTTT.

The CDR3 bases are TGTGCCAGCTCACCCCCGGGGAGGGCTGAAGATACGCAGTATTTT. Encoded protein: CASSPPGRAEDTQYF. The rearrangement links TRBV18 to TRBJ2-3, with 7 bases matching TRBD2. CDR3 length: 15 residues. The germline CDR1 and CDR2 sequences are KGHSH and LQKENI. The junction had 8 bases not matched to a gene; V was cut back by 3 bases and J by 5 bases.

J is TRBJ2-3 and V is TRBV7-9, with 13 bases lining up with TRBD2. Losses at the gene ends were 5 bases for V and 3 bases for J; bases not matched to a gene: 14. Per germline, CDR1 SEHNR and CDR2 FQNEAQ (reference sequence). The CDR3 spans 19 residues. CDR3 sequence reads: CASSIRTSGRISGTDTQYF. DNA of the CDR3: TGTGCCAGCAGCATTCGGACTAGCGGGAGAATTAGCGGGACAGATACGCAGTATTTT.

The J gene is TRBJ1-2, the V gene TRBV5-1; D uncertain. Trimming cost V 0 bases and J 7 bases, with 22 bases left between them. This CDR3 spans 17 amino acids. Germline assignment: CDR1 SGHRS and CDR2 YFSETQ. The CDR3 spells CASSLGTDGRTTSGYTF. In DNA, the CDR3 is TGCGCCAGCAGCTTGGGGACCGATGGGCGCACCACGAGTGGCTACACCTTC. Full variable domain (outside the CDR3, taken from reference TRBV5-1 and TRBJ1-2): KAGVTQTPRYLIKTRGQQVTLSCSPISGHRSVSWYQQTPGQGLQFLFEYFSETQRNKGNFPGRFSGRQFSNSRSEMNVSTLELGDSALYLCASSLGTDGRTTSGYTFGSGTRLTVV.

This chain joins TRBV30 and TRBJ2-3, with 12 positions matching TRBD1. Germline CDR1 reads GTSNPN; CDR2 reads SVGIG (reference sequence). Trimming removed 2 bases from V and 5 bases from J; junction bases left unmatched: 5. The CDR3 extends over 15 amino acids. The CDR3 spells CAWSPGTGGGDTQYF. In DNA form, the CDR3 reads TGTGCCTGGAGTCCCGGGACAGGGGGCGGAGATACGCAGTATTTT.

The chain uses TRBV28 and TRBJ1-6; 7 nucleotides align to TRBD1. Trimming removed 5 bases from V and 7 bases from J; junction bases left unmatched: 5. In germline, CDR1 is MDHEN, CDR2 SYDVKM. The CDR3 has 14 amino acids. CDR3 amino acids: CASSPQGKNSPLHF. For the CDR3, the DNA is TGTGCCAGCAGTCCACAGGGGAAGAATTCACCCCTCCACTTT.

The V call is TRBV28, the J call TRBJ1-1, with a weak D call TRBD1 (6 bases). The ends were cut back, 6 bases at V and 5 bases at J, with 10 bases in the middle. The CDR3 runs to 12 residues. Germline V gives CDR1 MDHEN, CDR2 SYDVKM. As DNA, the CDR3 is TGTGCCAGCAGGATACAGGGAACTGAAGCTTTCTTT. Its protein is CASRIQGTEAFF.

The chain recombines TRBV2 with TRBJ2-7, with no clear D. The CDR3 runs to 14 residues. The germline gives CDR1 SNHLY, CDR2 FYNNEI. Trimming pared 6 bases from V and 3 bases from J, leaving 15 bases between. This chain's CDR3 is CASSQERTDYEQYF. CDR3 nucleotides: TGTGCCAGCAGCCAAGAGAGGACGGACTACGAGCAGTACTTC.

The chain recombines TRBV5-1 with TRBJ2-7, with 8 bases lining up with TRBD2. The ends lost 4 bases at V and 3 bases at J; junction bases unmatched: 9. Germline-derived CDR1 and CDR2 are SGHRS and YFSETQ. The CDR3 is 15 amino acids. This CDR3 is CASSGDGLAGYEQYF. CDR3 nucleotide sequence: TGCGCCAGCAGCGGGGACGGGCTAGCGGGCTACGAGCAGTACTTC.

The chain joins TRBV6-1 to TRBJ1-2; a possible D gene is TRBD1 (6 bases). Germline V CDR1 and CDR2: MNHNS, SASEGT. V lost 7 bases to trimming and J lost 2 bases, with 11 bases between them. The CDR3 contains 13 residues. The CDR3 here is CASNGGANYGYTF. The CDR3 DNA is TGTGCCAGCAATGGGGGGGCGAACTATGGCTACACCTTC.

Written as DNA, the CDR3 is TGTGCCAGCAGTTCCCCTGGACAGGGGGCCGACTACGAGCAGTACTTC. As protein: CASSSPGQGADYEQYF. V is TRBV28 and J is TRBJ2-7; 11 bases line up with TRBD1. The CDR3 loop spans 16 amino acids. Trimming at V came to 4 bases and at J to 3 bases, leaving 8 bases not matched to a gene. Germline assignment: CDR1 MDHEN and CDR2 SYDVKM.

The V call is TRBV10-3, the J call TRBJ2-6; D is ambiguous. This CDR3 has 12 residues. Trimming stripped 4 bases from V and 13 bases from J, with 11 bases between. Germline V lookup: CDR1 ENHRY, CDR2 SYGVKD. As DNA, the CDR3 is TGTGCCATCAGTGGGGCGTCAGCAGTCCTGACTTTC. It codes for CAISGASAVLTF.

The CDR3 spells CASSHTGGRTWEQFF. In DNA, the CDR3 is TGTGCCAGCAGCCATACGGGAGGTCGAACGTGGGAGCAGTTCTTC. The J gene is TRBJ2-1, the V gene TRBV7-9; TRBD2 agrees at 7 bases. After removal of 5 bases from V and 10 bases from J, the junction contained 14 bases not matched to a gene. Germline CDR1 and CDR2: SEHNR and FQNEAQ (reference sequence). The CDR3 loop spans 15 amino acids.

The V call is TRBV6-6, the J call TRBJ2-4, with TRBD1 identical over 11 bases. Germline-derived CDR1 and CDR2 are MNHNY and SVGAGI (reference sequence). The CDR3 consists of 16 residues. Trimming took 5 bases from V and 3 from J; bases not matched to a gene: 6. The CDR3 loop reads CASSPGQGVGKNIQYF. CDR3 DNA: TGTGCCAGCAGTCCGGGACAGGGGGTTGGCAAAAACATTCAGTACTTC.

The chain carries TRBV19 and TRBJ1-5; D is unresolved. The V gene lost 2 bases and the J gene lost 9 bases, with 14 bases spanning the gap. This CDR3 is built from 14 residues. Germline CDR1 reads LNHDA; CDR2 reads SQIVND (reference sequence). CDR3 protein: CASSISEGLPPQHF. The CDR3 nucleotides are TGTGCCAGTAGTATATCGGAGGGTCTTCCGCCCCAGCATTTT.

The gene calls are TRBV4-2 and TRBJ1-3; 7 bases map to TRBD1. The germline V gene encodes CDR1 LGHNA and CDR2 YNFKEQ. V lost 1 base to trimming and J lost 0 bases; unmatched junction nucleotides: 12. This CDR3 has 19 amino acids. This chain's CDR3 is CASSQGGATGMFSGNTIYF. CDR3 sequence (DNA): TGTGCCAGCAGCCAAGGTGGCGCGACAGGGATGTTCTCTGGAAACACCATATATTTT.

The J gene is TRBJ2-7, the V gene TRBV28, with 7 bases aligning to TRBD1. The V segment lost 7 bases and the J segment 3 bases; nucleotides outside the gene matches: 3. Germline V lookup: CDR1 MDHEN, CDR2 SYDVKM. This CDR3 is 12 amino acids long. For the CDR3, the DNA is TGTGCCAGCACGGGACAGAACTACGAGCAGTACTTC. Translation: CASTGQNYEQYF.

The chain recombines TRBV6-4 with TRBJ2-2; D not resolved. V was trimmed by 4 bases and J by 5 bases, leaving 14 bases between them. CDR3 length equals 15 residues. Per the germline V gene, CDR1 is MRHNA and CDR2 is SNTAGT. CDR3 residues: CASSAGPRRTGELFF. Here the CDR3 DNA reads TGTGCCAGCAGTGCCGGGCCCCGGCGGACCGGGGAGCTGTTTTTT.

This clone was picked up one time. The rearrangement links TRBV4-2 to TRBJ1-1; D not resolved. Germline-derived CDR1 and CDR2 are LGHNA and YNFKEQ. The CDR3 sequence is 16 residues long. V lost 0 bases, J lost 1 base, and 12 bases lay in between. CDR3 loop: CASSQDVAWENTEAFF. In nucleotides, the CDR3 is TGTGCCAGCAGCCAAGATGTAGCGTGGGAGAACACTGAAGCTTTCTTT.

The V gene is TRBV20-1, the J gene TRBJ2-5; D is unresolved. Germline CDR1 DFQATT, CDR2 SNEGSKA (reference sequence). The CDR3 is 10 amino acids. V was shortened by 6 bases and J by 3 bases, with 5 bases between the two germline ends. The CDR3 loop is CSAIEETQYF. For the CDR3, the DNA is TGCAGTGCCATTGAAGAGACCCAGTACTTC.

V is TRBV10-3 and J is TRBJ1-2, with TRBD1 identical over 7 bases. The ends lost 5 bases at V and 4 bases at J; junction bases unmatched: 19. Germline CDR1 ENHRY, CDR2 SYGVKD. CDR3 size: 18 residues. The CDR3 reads CAISSTGTANLRGYGYTF. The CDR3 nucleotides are TGTGCCATCAGTAGCACCGGGACAGCAAATTTAAGGGGCTATGGCTACACCTTC.

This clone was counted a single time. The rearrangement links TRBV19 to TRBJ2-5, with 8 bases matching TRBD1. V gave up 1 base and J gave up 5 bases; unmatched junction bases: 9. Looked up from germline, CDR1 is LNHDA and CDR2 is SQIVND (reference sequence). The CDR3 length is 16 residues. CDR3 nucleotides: TGTGCCAGTAGTATAGCCCACAGGGGGGCGCGGGAGACCCAGTACTTC. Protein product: CASSIAHRGARETQYF.

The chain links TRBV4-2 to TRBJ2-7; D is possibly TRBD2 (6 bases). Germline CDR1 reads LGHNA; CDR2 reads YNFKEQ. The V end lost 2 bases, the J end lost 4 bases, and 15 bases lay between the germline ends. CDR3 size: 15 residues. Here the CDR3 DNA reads TGTGCCAGCAGCCAATCGACTAGTGCTGCGTACGAGCAGTACTTC. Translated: CASSQSTSAAYEQYF.